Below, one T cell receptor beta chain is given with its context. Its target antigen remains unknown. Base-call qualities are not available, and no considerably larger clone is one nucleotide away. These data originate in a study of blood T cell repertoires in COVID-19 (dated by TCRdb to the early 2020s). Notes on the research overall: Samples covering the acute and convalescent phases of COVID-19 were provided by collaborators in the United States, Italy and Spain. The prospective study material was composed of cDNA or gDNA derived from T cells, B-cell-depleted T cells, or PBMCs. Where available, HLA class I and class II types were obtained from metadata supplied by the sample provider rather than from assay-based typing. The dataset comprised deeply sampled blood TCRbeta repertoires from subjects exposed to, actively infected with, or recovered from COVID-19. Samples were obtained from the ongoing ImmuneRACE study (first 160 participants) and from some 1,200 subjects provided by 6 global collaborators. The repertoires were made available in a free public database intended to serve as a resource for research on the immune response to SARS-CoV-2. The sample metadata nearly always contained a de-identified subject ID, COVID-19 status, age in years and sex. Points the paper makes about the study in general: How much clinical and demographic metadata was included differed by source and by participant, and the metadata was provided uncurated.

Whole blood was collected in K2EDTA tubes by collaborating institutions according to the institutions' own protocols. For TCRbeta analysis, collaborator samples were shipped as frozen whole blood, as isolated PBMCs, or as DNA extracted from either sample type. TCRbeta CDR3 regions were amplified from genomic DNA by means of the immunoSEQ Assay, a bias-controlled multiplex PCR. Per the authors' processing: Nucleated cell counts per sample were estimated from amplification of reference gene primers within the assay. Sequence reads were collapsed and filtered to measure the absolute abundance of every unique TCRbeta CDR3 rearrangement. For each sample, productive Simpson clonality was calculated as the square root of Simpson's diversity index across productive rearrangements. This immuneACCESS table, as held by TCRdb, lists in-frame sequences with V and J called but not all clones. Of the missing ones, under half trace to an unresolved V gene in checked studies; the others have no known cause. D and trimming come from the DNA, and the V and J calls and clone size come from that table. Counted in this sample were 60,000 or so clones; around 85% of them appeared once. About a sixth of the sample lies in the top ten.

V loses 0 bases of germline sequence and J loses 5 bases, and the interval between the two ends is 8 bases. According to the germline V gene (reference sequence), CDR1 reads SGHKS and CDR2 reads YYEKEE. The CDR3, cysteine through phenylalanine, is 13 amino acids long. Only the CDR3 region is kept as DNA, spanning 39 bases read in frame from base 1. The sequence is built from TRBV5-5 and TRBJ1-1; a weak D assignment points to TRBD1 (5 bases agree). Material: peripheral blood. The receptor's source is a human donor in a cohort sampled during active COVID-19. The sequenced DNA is TGTGCCAGCAGCTTGGGGGGCTCTACTGAAGCTTTCTTT. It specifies CASSLGGSTEAFF.